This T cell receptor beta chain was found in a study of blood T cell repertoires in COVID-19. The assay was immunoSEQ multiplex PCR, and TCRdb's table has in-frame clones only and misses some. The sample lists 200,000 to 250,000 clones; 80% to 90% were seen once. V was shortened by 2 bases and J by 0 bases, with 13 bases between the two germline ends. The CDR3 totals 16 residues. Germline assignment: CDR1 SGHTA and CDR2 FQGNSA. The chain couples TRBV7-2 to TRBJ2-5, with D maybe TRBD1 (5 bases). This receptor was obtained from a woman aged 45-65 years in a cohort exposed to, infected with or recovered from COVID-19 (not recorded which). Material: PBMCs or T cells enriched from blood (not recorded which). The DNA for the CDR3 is TGTGCCAGCAGCTTATTCATAGCAGGGTACCAAGAGACCCAGTACTTC. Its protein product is CASSLFIAGYQETQYF. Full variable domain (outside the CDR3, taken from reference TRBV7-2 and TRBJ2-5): GAGVSQSPSNKVTEKGKDVELRCDPISGHTALYWYRQSLGQGLEFLIYFQGNSAPDKSGLPSDRFSAERTGGSVSTLTIQRTQQEDSAVYLCASSLFIAGYQETQYFGPGTRLLVL.